This T cell receptor (beta chain) was profiled in a study of T cell responses to AZD1222 COVID-19 vaccine. Only in-frame clones appear in the TCRdb table, and some are missing; sequencing was by immunoSEQ multiplex PCR. The table records more than 80,000 clones, roughly 91% of them present only once. Comment on this clone: What it binds is unknown.

Findings and limits, study-wide: Targeting of unmutated variant regions was reportedly seen in nearly half of spike-specific TCRs.

V lost 9 bases to trimming and J lost 9 bases, with 18 bases between them. The CDR3 has 14 residues. Per the germline V gene, CDR1 is SNHLY and CDR2 is FYNNEI. This sequence joins TRBV2 and TRBJ1-6; weak D call: TRBD1 (6 bases). The specimen was peripheral blood, collected 28 days after the second AZD1222 dose. The source of this sequence is an adult who received the AZD1222 COVID-19 vaccine. CDR3 residues: CARGRQVASSPLHF. The DNA for the CDR3 is TGTGCCAGAGGCAGACAGGTGGCTAGTTCACCCCTCCACTTT.